This T cell receptor beta chain was recorded in a study of blood T cell repertoires in COVID-19. All enrollees were about 18 to 95 years old and from under 25 US areas. Participants were placed into cohorts based on the clinical history they reported. Sequenced by immunoSEQ multiplex PCR; TCRdb stores in-frame clones only, minus some. Of some 170,000 clones listed, approximately 84% were seen once; the top ten hold around 1.2%. Trimming shortened V by 3 bases and J by 0 bases, and 15 bases separated the two germline ends. CDR3 length: 17 residues. Germline loops: CDR1 ENHRY, CDR2 SYGVKD. The receptor's source is a human donor with acute COVID-19. The donor label of this sample is uncertain. The genes are TRBV10-3 and TRBJ2-4, with D possibly being TRBD2 (6 bases). Sequenced material: PBMCs or T cells enriched from blood (not recorded which). Here the CDR3 reads CAISDGRGVSAKNIQYF. CDR3 sequence (DNA): TGTGCCATCAGTGACGGGCGGGGTGTCTCAGCCAAAAACATTCAGTACTTC.